A single sample is the source of the 20 T cell receptor beta chains below, sequenced in a study of shared clonotypes between healthy human individuals. TCRdb keeps only in-frame clones here, not all; method: immunoSEQ multiplex PCR. Of over a million clones in the sample, approximately 76% were seen once. Sequencing used memory CD4+ T cells sorted from blood. Subset of the sample: CD45RA-negative fraction. These receptors were collected from a man between 18 and 29 years old in good health.

This clone has only one observation. V gene TRBV6-5 combines with J gene TRBJ2-7; D might be TRBD1 (6 bases). Germline CDR1 is MNHEY and CDR2 is SVGAGI. CDR3 length equals 13 residues. Between the trimmed V and J ends, which lost 4 bases and 6 bases, there was a span of 13 bases. DNA of the CDR3: TGTGCCAGCAGTTCCACCAGGGGAGCCGAGCAGTACTTC. It yields the protein CASSSTRGAEQYF.

The chain recombines TRBV6-5 with TRBJ2-3; TRBD1 agrees at 9 bases. The CDR3 spans 15 residues. The V gene's germline CDR1 is MNHEY and CDR2 SVGAGI. With V trimmed by 6 bases and J by 0 bases, 4 bases remained unmatched. The CDR3 nucleotides are TGTGCCAGCAGCCCACAGGGGGCTAGCACAGATACGCAGTATTTT. Encoded protein: CASSPQGASTDTQYF.

This clone was observed at least ten times. J is TRBJ2-5 and V is TRBV2, with D perhaps matching TRBD1 or TRBD2 (5 bases each). The CDR3 runs to 12 residues. Germline V CDR1 and CDR2: SNHLY, FYNNEI. Trimming stripped 6 bases from V and 5 bases from J, with 10 bases between. CDR3 in DNA: TGTGCCAGCAGGGGGGAAGTGGAGACCCAGTACTTC. Its translation is CASRGEVETQYF.

The table lists this clone with a few counts. The chain employs TRBV19 and TRBJ1-5; 9 nucleotides align to TRBD1. The CDR3 is made up of 13 amino acids. Trimming at V came to 5 bases and at J to 8 bases, leaving 4 bases not matched to a gene. The germline V gene has CDR1 LNHDA and CDR2 SQIVND (reference sequence). The CDR3 reads CASSGQGIEPQHF. CDR3 sequence (DNA): TGTGCCAGTAGTGGACAGGGGATAGAGCCCCAGCATTTT.

This chain uses TRBV6-5 with TRBJ1-2, with TRBD1 as a possible D gene (5 bases). CDR1 is MNHEY and CDR2 is SVGAGI in the germline V gene. This CDR3 has 15 residues. V lost 4 bases and J 2 bases, leaving 14 bases between the germline ends. The chain's CDR3 is CASSSILNRNYGYTF. The DNA of the CDR3 is TGTGCCAGCAGTTCCATCCTAAACAGGAACTATGGCTACACCTTC.

This clone was counted a single time. The CDR3 loop is CASSSSIYGYTF. The CDR3 DNA reads as TGTGCCAGCAGCTCCTCGATCTATGGCTACACCTTC. The genes are TRBV25-1 and TRBJ1-2, with D uncertain. Germline lookup yields CDR1 MGHDK and CDR2 SYGVNS. CDR3 length: 12 amino acids. Trimming shortened V by 6 bases and J by 4 bases, and 9 bases separated the two germline ends.

This clone was recorded at least ten times. Other nucleotide sequences from this sample produce the same CDR3. V and J are TRBV29-1 and TRBJ2-4; 11 bases line up with TRBD2. Germline V gene lookup returns CDR1 SQVTM and CDR2 ANQGSEA. The CDR3 totals 16 residues. V dropped 2 bases and J dropped 0; count of bases not matched to a gene: 3. CDR3 in amino acids: CSVELAGGRAKNIQYF. The CDR3 nucleotides are TGCAGCGTTGAACTAGCGGGGGGTCGAGCCAAAAACATTCAGTACTTC.

This chain links TRBV4-1 with TRBJ2-2; TRBD2 matches at 11 bases. Looked up from germline, CDR1 is MGHRA and CDR2 is YSYEKL. The V segment lost 3 bases and the J segment 0 bases; nucleotides outside the gene matches: 9. The CDR3 contains 19 residues. CDR3 in amino acids: CASSHSPSGGPANTGELFF. For the CDR3, the DNA is TGCGCCAGCAGCCATTCTCCTAGCGGGGGGCCCGCGAACACCGGGGAGCTGTTTTTT.

V and J are TRBV10-3 and TRBJ1-6; 9 bases map to TRBD1. Trimming removed 6 bases from V and 5 bases from J; junction bases left unmatched: 2. Germline assignment: CDR1 ENHRY and CDR2 SYGVKD. This CDR3 has 14 amino acids. The CDR3 DNA reads as TGTGCCATCAGGGACAGGGGAGATAATTCACCCCTCCACTTT. Its translation is CAIRDRGDNSPLHF.

This clone was seen more than once but under ten times. The chain couples TRBV5-1 to TRBJ1-2; TRBD1 matches 11 bases. The CDR3 totals 16 residues. V gave up 1 base and J gave up 4 bases; unmatched junction bases: 6. Germline V gives CDR1 SGHRS, CDR2 YFSETQ. Here the CDR3 reads CASSLTGTGGTYGYTF. CDR3 nucleotide sequence: TGCGCCAGCAGCTTGACCGGGACAGGGGGGACCTATGGCTACACCTTC.

The rearrangement uses TRBV19 and TRBJ1-1, with D uncertain. CDR1 is LNHDA and CDR2 is SQIVND in the germline V gene (reference sequence). V lost 3 bases and J 1 base, leaving 6 bases between the germline ends. The CDR3 length is 13 residues. The CDR3 coding sequence is TGTGCCAGTAGTATGCTAGAGAACACTGAAGCTTTCTTT. Translation gives CASSMLENTEAFF.

CDR3 in amino acids: CASRLAGTPGNEQFF. Written as DNA, the CDR3 is TGTGCAAGTCGCTTAGCGGGAACCCCTGGCAATGAGCAGTTCTTC. This sequence joins TRBV12-2 and TRBJ2-1. TRBV12-2 represents a pseudogene. CDR3 length equals 15 residues.

The sample holds a few counts of this clone. This chain joins TRBV9 and TRBJ2-1; a possible D gene is TRBD2 (6 bases). The germline V gene encodes CDR1 SGDLS and CDR2 YYNGEE. V dropped 3 bases and J dropped 0 bases, with 10 bases sitting between them. There are 15 residues in the CDR3. The CDR3 loop reads CASSAAGSSYNEQFF. DNA for the CDR3: TGTGCCAGCAGCGCGGCCGGGAGCTCCTACAATGAGCAGTTCTTC.

The chain employs TRBV5-4 and TRBJ2-1; 11 bases agree with TRBD2. The trim removed 4 bases at V and 2 bases at J, leaving 11 bases unmatched. The CDR3 runs 18 residues. Germline V gene sequence: CDR1 SGHNT, CDR2 YYREEE (reference sequence). CDR3 sequence: CASSELAGGPIAYNEQFF. The CDR3 region has the DNA TGTGCCAGCAGCGAGCTAGCGGGGGGTCCTATCGCCTACAATGAGCAGTTCTTC.

The chain is built from TRBV6-1 and TRBJ1-5, with 7 bases lining up with TRBD1. The germline CDR1 and CDR2 sequences are MNHNS and SASEGT. The CDR3 contains 15 residues. V gave up 7 bases and J gave up 1 base; unmatched junction bases: 7. The CDR3 loop reads CASTGGLSSNQPQHF. CDR3 nucleotides: TGTGCCAGCACAGGGGGGCTAAGCAGCAATCAGCCCCAGCATTTT.

The chain recombines TRBV21-1 with TRBJ1-4. TRBV21-1 is a recognized pseudogene. The CDR3 is 16 residues long. In DNA form, the CDR3 reads TGTGCCAGCAGCAATTACTCCGGGACAACTAATGAAAAACTGTTTTTT. Its translation is CASSNYSGTTNEKLFF.

V gene TRBV27 combines with J gene TRBJ1-4; TRBD1 is a possible D gene (6 bases). CDR3 length: 15 amino acids. Trimming shortened V by 5 bases and J by 4 bases, and 14 bases separated the two germline ends. Germline-derived CDR1 and CDR2 are MNHEY and SMNVEV (reference sequence). CDR3 coding DNA: TGTGCCAGCAGTGAATGGACAGATTTTAATGAAAAACTGTTTTTT. Translating gives CASSEWTDFNEKLFF.

In its sample, this clone was seen a few times. The V call is TRBV18, the J call TRBJ1-2; D might be TRBD1 (6 bases). The CDR3 spans 14 residues. V lost 1 base and J lost 6, with 12 bases in between. In germline, CDR1 is KGHSH, CDR2 LQKENI. CDR3: CASSPLTGRDGYTF. CDR3 in DNA: TGTGCCAGCTCACCACTCACAGGGAGGGATGGCTACACCTTC.

The J gene is TRBJ2-7, the V gene TRBV10-3, with TRBD2 matching over 7 bases. Germline assignment: CDR1 ENHRY and CDR2 SYGVKD. The V segment lost 3 bases and the J segment 3 bases; nucleotides outside the gene matches: 8. This CDR3 is 15 amino acids long. CDR3 in amino acids: CAISDRGVPYYEQYF. In DNA form, the CDR3 reads TGTGCCATCAGTGACCGGGGGGTTCCGTACTACGAGCAGTACTTC.

As concerns this clone: An end of the junction does not agree with germline; a read error may underlie this. The J gene is TRBJ2-1, the V gene TRBV9; 10 bases align to TRBD2. The CDR3 is 17 amino acids. CDR1 is SGDLS and CDR2 is YYNGEE in the germline V gene. CDR3 amino acids: CTSSVVSGRLTYNEQFF. The CDR3 nucleotides are TGTACCAGCAGCGTGGTTAGCGGGAGGCTGACCTACAATGAGCAGTTCTTC. The full variable domain, with the rest looked up from reference TRBV9 and TRBJ2-1, is DSGVTQTPKHLITATGQRVTLRCSPRSGDLSVYWYQQSLDQGLQFLIQYYNGEERAKGNILERFSAQQFPDLHSELNLSSLELGDSALYFCTSSVVSGRLTYNEQFFGPGTRLTVL.